Presented here are 8 T cell receptor beta chains from one specimen sequenced in a study of cytomegalovirus exposure and HLA in healthy donors. Researchers ran the PCR with 60 Vbeta and 13 Jbeta primers. Here immunoSEQ multiplex PCR was the method, and the copy in TCRdb shows in-frame clones only, minus some. The table lists more than 110,000 clones, more than 60% of them singletons. Sample: PBMCs. The receptor set was obtained from a male donor in good health and CMV-seronegative.

The J gene is TRBJ2-1, the V gene TRBV7-9; no clear D gene. This CDR3 is 12 amino acids long. CDR1 SEHNR and CDR2 FQNEAQ come from the germline V gene (reference sequence). Trimming cost V 5 bases and J 10 bases, with 12 bases left between them. Here the CDR3 DNA reads TGTGCCAGCAGCGCACCACTCTGGGAGCAGTTCTTC. It encodes CASSAPLWEQFF.

This chain joins TRBV9 and TRBJ1-2; tentatively, D is TRBD1 (6 bases). The V end was cut by 2 bases, the J end by 8 bases, with 13 bases between. The CDR3 sequence is 13 residues long. Germline values: CDR1 SGDLS, CDR2 YYNGEE. The chain's CDR3 is CASSVNGQYGYTF. For the CDR3, the DNA is TGTGCCAGCAGCGTGAACGGACAGTACGGCTACACCTTC.

V gene TRBV30 combines with J gene TRBJ1-1, with D unclear. Trimming removed 0 bases from V and 4 bases from J, with 15 bases in between. Germline CDR1 and CDR2: GTSNPN and SVGIG (reference sequence). The CDR3 is 15 residues long. CDR3 in amino acids: CAWSVLGSISTEAFF. The CDR3 DNA sequence: TGTGCCTGGAGTGTACTAGGCAGTATCAGCACTGAAGCTTTCTTT. Variable domain in full (rest from reference TRBV30 and TRBJ1-1): SQTIHQWPATLVQPVGSPLSLECTVEGTSNPNLYWYRQAAGRGLQLLFYSVGIGQISSEVPQNLSASRPQDRQFILSSKKLLLSDSGFYLCAWSVLGSISTEAFFGQGTRLTVV.

The chain carries TRBV6-4 and TRBJ1-6; 9 bases agree with TRBD1. The CDR3 totals 15 residues. J gave up 8 bases and V 3 bases, and 5 bases lay outside the gene matches. Germline CDR1 and CDR2: MRHNA and SNTAGT. The chain's CDR3 is CASSERWTGDSPLHF. CDR3 nucleotides: TGTGCCAGCAGTGAAAGGTGGACAGGGGATTCACCCCTCCACTTT.

V and J are TRBV9 and TRBJ2-1; possible D gene TRBD2, 6 bases. Trimming cost V 3 bases and J 0 bases, with 13 bases left between them. The CDR3 covers 16 residues. Germline CDR1 SGDLS, CDR2 YYNGEE. The CDR3 coding sequence is TGTGCCAGCAGCGCGCCGGGACTGAGCTCCTACAATGAGCAGTTCTTC. Translated, it gives CASSAPGLSSYNEQFF.

The chain combines TRBV27 with TRBJ2-7; tentatively, D is TRBD1 (6 bases). V was clipped by 2 bases and J by 3 bases, with 14 bases between them. Germline V lookup: CDR1 MNHEY, CDR2 SMNVEV (reference sequence). This CDR3 has 15 amino acids. CDR3 bases: TGTGCCAGCAGTTTACGGGGCGGACAGAACTACGAGCAGTACTTC. This codes for CASSLRGGQNYEQYF.

The chain carries TRBV4-3 and TRBJ2-2; D gene unclear. From germline, CDR1 is LGHNA and CDR2 YSLEER. The CDR3 contains 15 residues. Trimming shortened V by 1 base and J by 3 bases, and 9 bases separated the two germline ends. In DNA, the CDR3 is TGCGCCAGCAGCCAAGCTTCGCGCCACACCGGGGAGCTGTTTTTT. This codes for CASSQASRHTGELFF.

The V call is TRBV7-9, the J call TRBJ1-1; D possibly corresponds to TRBD1 (5 bases). The CDR3 consists of 15 residues. Germline V gene sequence: CDR1 SEHNR, CDR2 FQNEAQ (reference sequence). V was shortened by 2 bases and J by 5 bases, with 15 bases between the two germline ends. In DNA, the CDR3 is TGTGCCAGCAGCTTACCGGCCGGGGGTCTAACTGAAGCTTTCTTT. Its protein is CASSLPAGGLTEAFF. The whole variable domain, remainder taken from reference TRBV7-9 and TRBJ1-1, is DTGVSQNPRHKITKRGQNVTFRCDPISEHNRLYWYRQTLGQGPEFLTYFQNEAQLEKSRLLSDRFSAERPKGSFSTLEIQRTEQGDSAMYLCASSLPAGGLTEAFFGQGTRLTVV.